This T cell receptor (beta chain) was sequenced during a study of immune characterization of retroperitoneal liposarcoma. V trimming: 2 bases; J trimming: 5 bases; junction bases outside the gene matches: 8. CDR3 length equals 16 residues. Germline values: CDR1 SGHNT, CDR2 YENEEA. TCRdb re-derived calls from the PCR reads in MiXCR, one entry per CDR3 protein. The table includes around 20,000 distinct CDR3 sequences, 35% to 45% detected once. The chain recombines TRBV11-3 with TRBJ2-5; TRBD2 agrees at 10 bases. This receptor was identified in a male donor with retroperitoneal liposarcoma. The sample comprised blood. The CDR3 reads CASSLRASGSIETQYF. Written as DNA, the CDR3 is TGTGCCAGCAGCTTACGTGCTAGCGGGAGCATCGAGACCCAGTACTTC.